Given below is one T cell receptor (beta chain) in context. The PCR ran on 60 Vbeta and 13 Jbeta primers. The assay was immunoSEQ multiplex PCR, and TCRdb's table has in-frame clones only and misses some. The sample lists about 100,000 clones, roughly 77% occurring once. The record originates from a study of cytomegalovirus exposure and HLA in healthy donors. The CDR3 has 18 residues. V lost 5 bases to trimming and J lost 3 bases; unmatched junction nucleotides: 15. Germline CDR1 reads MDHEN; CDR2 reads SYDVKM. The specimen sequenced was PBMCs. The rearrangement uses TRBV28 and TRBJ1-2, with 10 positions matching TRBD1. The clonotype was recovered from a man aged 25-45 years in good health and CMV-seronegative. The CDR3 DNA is TGTGCCAGCAGTCATCCACTAAAATTGACAGGGGGCGACTATGGCTACACCTTC. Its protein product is CASSHPLKLTGGDYGYTF.